Each of the 5 T cell receptor beta chains below was sequenced from the same sample in a study of cytomegalovirus exposure and HLA in healthy donors. PCR involved 60 Vbeta and 13 Jbeta primers. TCRdb keeps only in-frame clones here, not all; method: immunoSEQ multiplex PCR. The data show about 130,000 clones, around 83% seen once. The specimen sequenced was PBMCs. These receptors were collected from a girl under 10 years old in good health and CMV-seronegative.

The chain uses TRBV9 and TRBJ2-4; 11 nucleotides align to TRBD1. Germline CDR1 SGDLS, CDR2 YYNGEE. The V gene end was trimmed by 3 bases and the J gene end by 7 bases; junction bases not matched to a gene: 3. The CDR3 length is 14 residues. The CDR3 coding sequence is TGTGCCAGCAGCGGGACAGGGGGCATGAACATTCAGTACTTC. Its protein product is CASSGTGGMNIQYF.

The V call is TRBV19, the J call TRBJ2-3, with D possibly matching TRBD1 (6 bases). CDR1 is LNHDA, CDR2 SQIVND, per germline (reference sequence). The CDR3 extends over 16 amino acids. Trimming cost V 5 bases and J 5 bases, with 20 bases left between them. The CDR3 spells CASSVGGYRAGDTQYF. CDR3 in DNA: TGTGCCAGTAGTGTCGGAGGATACAGGGCTGGAGATACGCAGTATTTT.

V gene TRBV10-1 combines with J gene TRBJ2-3; D possibly corresponds to TRBD2 (6 bases). CDR1 is WNHNN and CDR2 is SYGVQD in the germline V gene (reference sequence). V lost 2 bases, J lost 3 bases, and 12 bases lay in between. The CDR3 is made up of 15 amino acids. The CDR3 loop reads CASSERRGRTDTQYF. The DNA of the CDR3 is TGCGCCAGCAGTGAGAGGAGGGGACGGACAGATACGCAGTATTTT.

The rearrangement joins TRBV28 to TRBJ2-7; 8 nucleotides match TRBD2. V shed 4 bases and J 7 bases; nucleotides not matched to a gene: 15. CDR1 is MDHEN and CDR2 is SYDVKM in the germline V gene. This CDR3 is built from 16 residues. The CDR3 nucleotides read TGTGCCAGCAGTTACCTCCTGAATCGGGGGGGGTGGGAGCAGTACTTC. This codes for CASSYLLNRGGWEQYF. Together with reference TRBV28 and TRBJ2-7, the CDR3 gives the full variable domain: DVKVTQSSRYLVKRTGEKVFLECVQDMDHENMFWYRQDPGLGLRLIYFSYDVKMKEKGDIPEGYSVSREKKERFSLILESASTNQTSMYLCASSYLLNRGGWEQYFGPGTRLTVT.

The count of this clone is one. The chain recombines TRBV4-3 with TRBJ1-1; D unresolved. V dropped 2 bases and J dropped 3 bases, with 10 bases sitting between them. This CDR3 contains 14 residues. Germline CDR1 LGHNA, CDR2 YSLEER. The chain's CDR3 is CASSQLPTDTEAFF. CDR3 sequence (DNA): TGCGCCAGCAGCCAACTTCCCACGGACACTGAAGCTTTCTTT.